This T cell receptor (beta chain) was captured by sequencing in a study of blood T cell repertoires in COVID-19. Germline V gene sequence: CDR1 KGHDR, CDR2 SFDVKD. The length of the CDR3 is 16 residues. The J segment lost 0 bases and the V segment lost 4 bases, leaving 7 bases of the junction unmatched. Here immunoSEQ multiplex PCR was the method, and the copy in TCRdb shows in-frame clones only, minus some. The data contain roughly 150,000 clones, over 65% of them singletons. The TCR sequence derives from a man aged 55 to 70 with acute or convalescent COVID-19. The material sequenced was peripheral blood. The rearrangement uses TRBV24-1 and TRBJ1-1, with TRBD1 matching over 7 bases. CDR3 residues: CATSEPLDRMNTEAFF. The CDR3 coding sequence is TGTGCCACCAGTGAGCCGTTGGACAGGATGAACACTGAAGCTTTCTTT.